This TCR beta chain was found in a study of CD8 T cells in ankylosing spondylitis. Broader study findings: Clones tied to disease were said to be significantly enriched in matched ankylosing spondylitis synovial fluid. Reactive arthritis synovial fluid and blood previously showed some of these motif variants. A TCR beta motif of several highly homologous variants seemed to mark ankylosing spondylitis blood.

This clonotype was recorded a few times. The antigen remains undetermined. It was by quantitative 5'-RACE with molecular barcodes that TCR beta libraries were made. TCRdb reprocessed the 5' RACE reads via MiXCR and lists one record per CDR3 protein. The sample lists about 700,000 distinct CDR3 sequences, roughly 20% occurring once. Germline V CDR1 and CDR2: DFQATT, SNEGSKA (reference sequence). The CDR3 spans 15 residues. The V segment lost 4 bases and the J segment 0 bases; nucleotides outside the gene matches: 9. The source is a male donor with ankylosing spondylitis. The chain recombines TRBV20-1 with TRBJ2-7; 7 bases map to TRBD2. The specimen sequenced was blood, either unsorted or a sorted T cell fraction (not recorded which). The CDR3 loop is CSATNPGGSSYEQYF. In DNA form, the CDR3 reads TGCAGTGCTACCAACCCGGGAGGTTCCTCCTACGAGCAGTACTTC.